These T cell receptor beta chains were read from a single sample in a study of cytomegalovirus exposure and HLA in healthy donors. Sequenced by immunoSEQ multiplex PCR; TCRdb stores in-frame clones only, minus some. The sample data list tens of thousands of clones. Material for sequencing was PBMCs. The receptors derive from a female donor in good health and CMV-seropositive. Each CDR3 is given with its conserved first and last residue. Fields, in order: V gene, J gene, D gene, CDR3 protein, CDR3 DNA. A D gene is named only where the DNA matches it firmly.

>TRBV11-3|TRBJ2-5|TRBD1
CASSTGTGRETQYF
TGTGCCAGCAGCACCGGGACAGGGAGGGAGACCCAGTACTTC
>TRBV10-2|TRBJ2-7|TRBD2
CASSESGGSPEQYF
TGCGCCAGCAGTGAGTCAGGCGGGAGTCCCGAGCAGTACTTC
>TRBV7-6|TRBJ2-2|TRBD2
CASSLALAGDGTGELFF
TGTGCCAGCAGCTTAGCCCTAGCGGGAGATGGCACCGGGGAGCTGTTTTTT
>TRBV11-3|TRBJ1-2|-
CASSPGDGLGDYGYTF
TGTGCCAGCAGCCCGGGGGACGGACTAGGGGACTATGGCTACACCTTC
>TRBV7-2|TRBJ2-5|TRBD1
CASSQDRVRETQYF
TGTGCCAGCAGCCAGGACAGGGTTCGAGAGACCCAGTACTTC
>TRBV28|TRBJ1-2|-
CASSSTGGNYGYTF
TGTGCCAGCAGTTCGACGGGGGGGAACTATGGCTACACCTTC
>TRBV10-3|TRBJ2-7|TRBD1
CAISTGGTGSYEQYF
TGTGCCATCAGTACCGGCGGGACAGGGTCCTACGAGCAGTACTTC
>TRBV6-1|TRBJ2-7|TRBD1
CASRVDRGYEQYF
TGTGCCAGCAGGGTAGACAGGGGCTACGAGCAGTACTTC
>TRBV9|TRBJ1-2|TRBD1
CASSVGGTGSSSNYGYTF
TGTGCCAGCAGCGTAGGGGGGACAGGTTCCTCATCTAACTATGGCTACACCTTC
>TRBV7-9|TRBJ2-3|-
CASSRQTGPRDTQYF
TGTGCCAGCAGCCGCCAAACAGGGCCTAGAGATACGCAGTATTTT
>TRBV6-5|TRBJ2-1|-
CASSSQGSNEQFF
TGTGCCAGCAGCTCACAGGGTAGCAATGAGCAGTTCTTC
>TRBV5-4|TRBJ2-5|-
CASSLNWGQETQYF
TGTGCCAGCAGCTTGAATTGGGGCCAGGAGACCCAGTACTTC
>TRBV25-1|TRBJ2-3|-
CASSEWDSNTDTQYF
TGTGCCAGCAGTGAATGGGACTCCAACACAGATACGCAGTATTTT
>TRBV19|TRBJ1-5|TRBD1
CASSITRLGGQRNQPQHF
TGTGCCAGTAGTATAACCCGGCTCGGGGGACAGCGCAATCAGCCCCAGCATTTT
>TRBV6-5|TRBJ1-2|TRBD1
CASSYRDRAYGYTF
TGTGCCAGCAGTTACAGGGACAGGGCCTATGGCTACACCTTC
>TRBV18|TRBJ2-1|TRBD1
CASSPTGTGFYNEQFF
TGTGCCAGCTCACCGACCGGGACAGGGTTCTACAATGAGCAGTTCTTC
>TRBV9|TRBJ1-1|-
CASSVRPEAEAFF
TGTGCCAGCAGCGTTCGCCCGGAGGCTGAAGCTTTCTTT
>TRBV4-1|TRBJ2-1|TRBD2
CASSQGTSGRTEQFF
TGCGCCAGCAGCCAAGGGACTAGCGGGAGGACTGAGCAGTTCTTC
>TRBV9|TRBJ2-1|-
CASSVAGDEQFF
TGTGCCAGCAGCGTAGCGGGGGACGAGCAGTTCTTC
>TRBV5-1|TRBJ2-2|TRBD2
CASSPQRSLAGVPNTGELFF
TGCGCCAGCAGCCCACAAAGGTCCTTAGCGGGGGTCCCGAACACCGGGGAGCTGTTTTTT
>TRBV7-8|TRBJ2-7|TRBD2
CASSPGAGGREQYF
TGTGCCAGCAGCCCAGGCGCGGGGGGGCGCGAGCAGTACTTC
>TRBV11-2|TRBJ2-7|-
CASSPNYEQYF
TGTGCCAGCAGCCCCAATTACGAGCAGTACTTC
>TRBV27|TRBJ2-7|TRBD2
CASSLISGGSYEQYF
TGTGCCAGCAGTTTGATTAGCGGGGGCTCCTACGAGCAGTACTTC
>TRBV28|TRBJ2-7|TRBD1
CASRTTGGHSYEQYF
TGTGCCAGCAGGACGACAGGGGGGCATTCCTACGAGCAGTACTTC
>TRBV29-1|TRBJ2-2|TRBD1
CSVETGRELFF
TGCAGCGTCGAGACAGGGCGGGAGCTGTTTTTT
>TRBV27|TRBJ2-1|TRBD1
CASSSLDFEQGNEQFF
TGTGCCAGCAGTTCCCTGGACTTCGAACAGGGGAATGAGCAGTTCTTC
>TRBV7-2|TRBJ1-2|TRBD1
CASSPGSGQGDYGYTF
TGTGCCAGCAGCCCCGGGTCGGGACAGGGGGACTATGGCTACACCTTC
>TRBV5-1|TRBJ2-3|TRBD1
CASSYRTGGAPDTQYF
TGCGCCAGCAGCTACCGGACAGGGGGCGCACCAGATACGCAGTATTTT